The next 30 T cell receptor beta chains were all read from a single sample in a study of T-cell memory formation after mild COVID-19. TCRdb fed the 5' RACE reads into MiXCR, producing one record per CDR3 protein. Of 110,000 to 150,000 distinct CDR3 sequences in the sample, 11% to 15% were seen once. Sequenced sample: PBMCs or a T cell subset sorted from them (not recorded which). The receptor set was obtained from an adult woman who had mild COVID-19 (a few samples of this study predate the infection). Cell type and time point are not known.

This clonotype was counted a few times. This rearrangement joins TRBV27 to TRBJ2-7, with unresolved D. Germline V gene data show CDR1 as MNHEY and CDR2 as SMNVEV (reference sequence). The CDR3 loop spans 17 amino acids. The V gene lost 0 bases and the J gene lost 0 bases, with 15 bases spanning the gap. CDR3 amino acids: CASSLSKPTLSSYEQYF. The CDR3 nucleotides are TGTGCCAGCAGTTTATCGAAGCCGACTCTGAGCTCCTACGAGCAGTACTTC.

The table lists this clonotype with a few counts. J is TRBJ2-6 and V is TRBV6-5; D perhaps matches TRBD1 (5 bases). V was shortened by 2 bases and J by 0 bases, with 8 bases between the two germline ends. This CDR3 comprises 16 residues. The germline gives CDR1 MNHEY, CDR2 SVGAGI. Here the CDR3 reads CASSYTDSSGANVLTF. DNA of the CDR3: TGTGCCAGCAGTTACACCGACAGCTCTGGGGCCAACGTCCTGACTTTC.

This clonotype was found once. One junction end disagrees with the germline gene, perhaps due to a read error. CDR3 sequence reads: CASSEGGASGKF. CDR3 DNA: TGTGCCAGCAGTGAAGGGGGCGCTTCTGGGAAATTC. The chain carries TRBV6-2 or TRBV6-3 and TRBJ1-4, with 7 positions matching TRBD1. From germline, CDR1 is MNHEY and CDR2 SVGEGT. The CDR3 contains 12 residues.

This clonotype appeared a few times. V and J are TRBV6-4 and TRBJ2-1, with 9 bases lining up with TRBD2. The germline V gene encodes CDR1 MRHNA and CDR2 SNTAGT. The V segment lost 4 bases and the J segment 8 bases; nucleotides outside the gene matches: 18. CDR3 length: 18 amino acids. CDR3 DNA sequence: TGTGCCAGCAGTGTTGGTCTAGCGGGACTAGGAATAATATATGAGCAGTTCTTC. Protein sequence: CASSVGLAGLGIIYEQFF.

The J gene is TRBJ2-3, the V gene TRBV7-3; 10 bases map to TRBD2. Looked up from germline, CDR1 is SGHTA and CDR2 is FQGTGA. The CDR3 totals 16 residues. With V trimmed by 3 bases and J by 4 bases, 7 bases remained unmatched. Here the CDR3 DNA reads TGTGCCAGCAGCTTGGCTAGCGGGGGAGACGCAGATACGCAGTATTTT. It translates to CASSLASGGDADTQYF.

This clonotype was seen a few times. The chain combines TRBV5-6 with TRBJ1-2; D is possibly TRBD1 (5 bases). CDR1 and CDR2 (germline): SGHDT, YYEEEE. The CDR3 has 12 amino acids. V gave up 3 bases and J gave up 8 bases, with 11 bases separating them. Here the CDR3 DNA reads TGTGCCAGCAGCTCCCAGGGATGGGGCTACACCTTC. Its protein product is CASSSQGWGYTF.

In this sample, this clonotype turned up a few times. The gene calls are TRBV11-2 and TRBJ1-3, with unresolved D. Germline-derived CDR1 and CDR2 are SGHAT and FQNNGV. The CDR3 runs to 17 residues. Trimming stripped 5 bases from V and 0 bases from J, with 17 bases between. CDR3 nucleotide sequence: TGTGCCAGCAGCAGCGGGCTTGGCTCCCTCTCTGGAAACACCATATATTTT. Residues: CASSSGLGSLSGNTIYF. Full variable domain (missing parts from reference TRBV11-2 and TRBJ1-3): EAGVAQSPRYKIIEKRQSVAFWCNPISGHATLYWYQQILGQGPKLLIQFQNNGVVDDSQLPKDRFSAERLKGVDSTLKIQPAKLEDSAVYLCASSSGLGSLSGNTIYFGEGSWLTVV.

The CDR3 DNA reads TGTGCCAGCAGCCCAGGGACAGGTCAGGACAATCAGCCCCAGCATTTT. Encoded protein: CASSPGTGQDNQPQHF. This sequence joins TRBV9 and TRBJ1-5, with TRBD1 identical over 8 bases. This CDR3 comprises 16 residues. V shed 4 bases and J 3 bases; nucleotides not matched to a gene: 9. Germline loops: CDR1 SGDLS, CDR2 YYNGEE.

The chain uses TRBV15 and TRBJ1-6; a possible D gene is TRBD1 (5 bases). The CDR3 loop spans 12 amino acids. Germline V CDR1 and CDR2: LNHNV, YYDKDF (reference sequence). V was trimmed by 7 bases and J by 5 bases, leaving 6 bases between them. CDR3 DNA sequence: TGTGCCACCAAGACAGATAATTCACCCCTCCACTTT. Its protein product is CATKTDNSPLHF.

This clonotype was observed a few times. The genes are TRBV7-3 and TRBJ2-1, with 9 bases fitting TRBD2. In germline, CDR1 is SGHTA, CDR2 FQGTGA. Unmatched junction bases numbered 5, after V lost 5 bases and J lost 3 bases. The CDR3 sequence is 15 residues long. Here the CDR3 DNA reads TGTGCCAGCAGCATCACGACTAGCGGCTACAATGAGCAGTTCTTC. Translated: CASSITTSGYNEQFF. The full variable domain, with the rest looked up from reference TRBV7-3 and TRBJ2-1, is GAGVSQTPSNKVTEKGKYVELRCDPISGHTALYWYRQSLGQGPEFLIYFQGTGAADDSGLPNDRFFAVRPEGSVSTLKIQRTERGDSAVYLCASSITTSGYNEQFFGPGTRLTVL.

The chain combines TRBV7-2 with TRBJ2-7; D gene ambiguous. CDR1 and CDR2 (germline): SGHTA, FQGNSA. The CDR3 runs 13 residues. The V end was cut by 5 bases, the J end by 3 bases, with 11 bases between. The CDR3 spells CASSPDLRYEQYF. CDR3 sequence (DNA): TGTGCCAGCAGCCCCGACCTTCGCTACGAGCAGTACTTC. Full variable domain (remainder filled in from reference TRBV7-2 and TRBJ2-7): GAGVSQSPSNKVTEKGKDVELRCDPISGHTALYWYRQSLGQGLEFLIYFQGNSAPDKSGLPSDRFSAERTGGSVSTLTIQRTQQEDSAVYLCASSPDLRYEQYFGPGTRLTVT.

This chain joins TRBV4-1 and TRBJ2-1; no clear D. The V end was cut by 0 bases, the J end by 4 bases, with 13 bases between. CDR1 and CDR2 from the germline V gene are MGHRA and YSYEKL. CDR3 length: 16 residues. CDR3 nucleotides: TGCGCCAGCAGCCAAGATCAGGAGACCGGGTACAATGAGCAGTTCTTC. Its translation: CASSQDQETGYNEQFF.

This chain links TRBV11-2 with TRBJ2-7; D remains unclear. This CDR3 spans 16 amino acids. V was cut by 1 base and J by 0 bases, with 13 bases left in between. CDR1 and CDR2 (germline): SGHAT, FQNNGV. The CDR3 region is CASSLARSWSSYEQYF. The CDR3 coding sequence is TGTGCCAGCAGCTTAGCCCGGTCTTGGAGCTCCTACGAGCAGTACTTC.

This clonotype was seen only a few times. The chain combines TRBV7-6 with TRBJ2-7; the D gene is possibly TRBD1 (6 bases). CDR3 length: 13 amino acids. V lost 5 bases and J lost 7, with 15 bases in between. The germline gives CDR1 SGHVS, CDR2 FNYEAQ. Here the CDR3 reads CASSTSRTEEQYF. The CDR3 DNA is TGTGCCAGCAGCACAAGCCGGACAGAAGAGCAGTACTTC.

This clonotype was counted many times. The chain carries TRBV5-1 and TRBJ2-5, with 8 nucleotides matching TRBD1. Germline CDR1 reads SGHRS; CDR2 reads YFSETQ. CDR3 length: 14 amino acids. V lost 4 bases to trimming and J lost 5 bases; unmatched junction nucleotides: 7. The CDR3 DNA reads as TGCGCCAGCAGCCCCGGACAGGGTTCGGAGACCCAGTACTTC. This gives the protein CASSPGQGSETQYF. The full variable domain, completed using reference TRBV5-1 and TRBJ2-5, is KAGVTQTPRYLIKTRGQQVTLSCSPISGHRSVSWYQQTPGQGLQFLFEYFSETQRNKGNFPGRFSGRQFSNSRSEMNVSTLELGDSALYLCASSPGQGSETQYFGPGTRLLVL.

This clonotype occurred a few times. The rearrangement uses TRBV5-6 and TRBJ2-3, with D possibly TRBD2 on 6 matching bases. Trimming left V 0 bases short and J 6 bases short, with 11 bases between. The V gene's germline CDR1 is SGHDT and CDR2 YYEEEE. CDR3 size: 14 residues. In DNA form, the CDR3 reads TGTGCCAGCAGCTTGGTACTAGCCACCGATACGCAGTATTTT. Its translation: CASSLVLATDTQYF.

This CDR3 is CASTGTGTEAFF. The CDR3 nucleotides are TGTGCCAGCACCGGGACAGGGACTGAAGCTTTCTTT. The gene calls are TRBV9 and TRBJ1-1; 9 bases are shared with TRBD1. Looked up from germline, CDR1 is SGDLS and CDR2 is YYNGEE. This CDR3 spans 12 amino acids. The V and J ends lost 6 bases and 5 bases, in that order; junction bases with no gene match: 2.

This clonotype appeared a single time. V gene TRBV30 combines with J gene TRBJ1-1, with a weak D call TRBD1 (5 bases). V shed 1 base and J shed 0 bases, with 6 bases lying between them. CDR1 is GTSNPN, CDR2 SVGIG, per germline (reference sequence). CDR3 length: 13 residues. CDR3 residues: CAWSETVNTEAFF. CDR3 sequence (DNA): TGTGCCTGGAGTGAGACAGTGAACACTGAAGCTTTCTTT.

The sample holds many counts of this clonotype. V gene TRBV14 combines with J gene TRBJ2-7; no firm D call. The CDR3 totals 15 residues. Germline CDR1 reads SGHDN; CDR2 reads FVKESK. Between the trimmed V and J ends, which lost 0 bases and 7 bases, there was a span of 16 bases. CDR3 coding DNA: TGTGCCAGCAGCCAAGATGAGTCCGACTCCTGGGAGCAGTACTTC. This sequence encodes CASSQDESDSWEQYF.

This clonotype was seen once. V gene TRBV6-6 combines with J gene TRBJ2-7; D might be TRBD1 (5 bases). CDR1 MNHNY and CDR2 SVGAGI come from the germline V gene (reference sequence). This CDR3 has 11 amino acids. V was pared by 11 bases and J by 2 bases, with 10 bases between. The CDR3 is CAVDSTYEQYF. The CDR3 coding sequence is TGTGCCGTAGACAGCACCTACGAGCAGTACTTC.

This rearrangement joins TRBV11-3 to TRBJ2-1; 9 nucleotides align to TRBD2. Germline values: CDR1 SGHNT, CDR2 YENEEA. The ends lost 0 bases at V and 1 base at J; junction bases unmatched: 7. This CDR3 contains 18 residues. CDR3 nucleotides: TGTGCCAGCAGCTTAGAATATGCTAGCGGGATTTCCTACAATGAGCAGTTCTTC. Protein sequence: CASSLEYASGISYNEQFF. Together with reference TRBV11-3 and TRBJ2-1, the CDR3 gives the full variable domain: EAGVVQSPRYKIIEKKQPVAFWCNPISGHNTLYWYLQNLGQGPELLIRYENEEAVDDSQLPKDRFSAERLKGVDSTLKIQPAELGDSAVYLCASSLEYASGISYNEQFFGPGTRLTVL.

The rearrangement uses TRBV10-3 and TRBJ1-2, with 7 bases matching TRBD1. Germline V lookup: CDR1 ENHRY, CDR2 SYGVKD. The length of the CDR3 is 16 residues. Germline trimming cut 3 bases from V and 0 bases from J; bases unmatched to any gene: 7. This chain's CDR3 is CAISDPDRAPNYGYTF. DNA of the CDR3: TGTGCCATCAGTGACCCTGACAGGGCTCCTAACTATGGCTACACCTTC.

The table lists this clonotype with a few counts. This rearrangement joins TRBV27 to TRBJ2-5, with 8 bases matching TRBD2. The V segment lost 5 bases and the J segment 5 bases; nucleotides outside the gene matches: 7. The CDR3 runs 14 residues. Germline lookup yields CDR1 MNHEY and CDR2 SMNVEV (reference sequence). In DNA, the CDR3 is TGTGCCAGCAGTAGTATGGGACTAGGGGAGACCCAGTACTTC. It codes for CASSSMGLGETQYF.

The chain recombines TRBV9 with TRBJ2-7; D unclear. From germline, CDR1 is SGDLS and CDR2 YYNGEE. V shed 0 bases and J shed 5 bases, with 12 bases lying between them. There are 14 residues in the CDR3. CDR3: CASSVARDPHEQYF. In nucleotides, the CDR3 is TGTGCCAGCAGCGTAGCTCGCGACCCCCACGAGCAGTACTTC. Filled out from reference TRBV9 and TRBJ2-7, the complete variable domain reads DSGVTQTPKHLITATGQRVTLRCSPRSGDLSVYWYQQSLDQGLQFLIQYYNGEERAKGNILERFSAQQFPDLHSELNLSSLELGDSALYFCASSVARDPHEQYFGPGTRLTVT.

The rearrangement uses TRBV7-6 and TRBJ2-7; D is unclear. V lost 5 bases, J lost 4 bases, and 15 bases lay in between. This CDR3 region has 14 residues. Per germline, CDR1 SGHVS and CDR2 FNYEAQ. CDR3 residues: CASSTTDGEYEQYF. The CDR3 bases are TGTGCCAGCAGCACGACCGACGGAGAATACGAGCAGTACTTC.

This chain links TRBV5-6 with TRBJ1-5; D is possibly TRBD1 (5 bases). CDR1 SGHDT and CDR2 YYEEEE come from the germline V gene. The CDR3 contains 14 residues. V dropped 0 bases and J dropped 7 bases, with 11 bases sitting between them. The CDR3 spells CASSLGTGPQPQHF. The CDR3 DNA follows: TGTGCCAGCAGCTTGGGGACGGGGCCCCAGCCCCAGCATTTT. Full variable domain (remainder filled in from reference TRBV5-6 and TRBJ1-5): DAGVTQSPTHLIKTRGQQVTLRCSPKSGHDTVSWYQQALGQGPQFIFQYYEEEERQRGNFPDRFSGHQFPNYSSELNVNALLLGDSALYLCASSLGTGPQPQHFGDGTRLSIL.

A few counts support this clonotype. The chain is built from TRBV9 and TRBJ1-4, with a tentative D call TRBD1 (5 bases). The V gene lost 1 base and the J gene lost 12 bases, with 13 bases spanning the gap. The CDR3 has 13 residues. Germline lookup yields CDR1 SGDLS and CDR2 YYNGEE. The CDR3 sequence: CASSVSGKGELFF. The CDR3 bases are TGTGCCAGCAGCGTATCAGGGAAAGGGGAACTGTTTTTT. Drawing the rest from reference TRBV9 and TRBJ1-4, the complete variable domain is DSGVTQTPKHLITATGQRVTLRCSPRSGDLSVYWYQQSLDQGLQFLIQYYNGEERAKGNILERFSAQQFPDLHSELNLSSLELGDSALYFCASSVSGKGELFFGSGTQLSVL.

A few counts support this clonotype. The genes are TRBV9 and TRBJ2-7, with 10 nucleotides matching TRBD2. The CDR3 consists of 16 residues. Germline CDR1 SGDLS, CDR2 YYNGEE. The V gene end was trimmed by 4 bases and the J gene end by 0 bases; junction bases not matched to a gene: 7. CDR3 sequence (DNA): TGTGCCAGCAGCCAAGGACTAGCGGTGAGCTCCTACGAGCAGTACTTC. As protein: CASSQGLAVSSYEQYF. The full variable domain, with the rest looked up from reference TRBV9 and TRBJ2-7, is DSGVTQTPKHLITATGQRVTLRCSPRSGDLSVYWYQQSLDQGLQFLIQYYNGEERAKGNILERFSAQQFPDLHSELNLSSLELGDSALYFCASSQGLAVSSYEQYFGPGTRLTVT.

This chain connects TRBV19 to TRBJ1-1, with D maybe TRBD1 (6 bases). This CDR3 is 14 amino acids long. V lost 1 base, J lost 4 bases, and 10 bases lay in between. CDR1 is LNHDA and CDR2 is SQIVND in the germline V gene (reference sequence). CDR3 nucleotides: TGTGCCAGTAGTATAGCTGGGGGGCCCACTGAAGCTTTCTTT. It is translated as CASSIAGGPTEAFF.

The chain recombines TRBV6-5 with TRBJ1-2; D gene unclear. CDR1 and CDR2 (germline): MNHEY, SVGAGI. Deletions cut 2 bases from V and 6 bases from J, with 16 bases between. The CDR3 has 15 residues. CDR3 sequence (DNA): TGTGCCAGCAGTTACATACACCAACGGCAGCATGGCTACACCTTC. It is translated as CASSYIHQRQHGYTF.